The 3 T cell receptor beta chains listed next were all sequenced from one sample in a study of identical twins. TCRdb re-called the 5' RACE reads through MiXCR, storing one row per CDR3 protein. The sample contains 500,000 to 650,000 distinct CDR3 sequences, about 20% of which appear only once. Another study also made use of these data, one on yellow fever vaccine responses in identical twins.

Sequenced material: CD4+ T cells sorted from blood. These receptors all stem from a woman aged 18-29 years in good health.

This chain joins TRBV20-1 and TRBJ2-7; 8 positions agree with TRBD1. The germline V gene encodes CDR1 DFQATT and CDR2 SNEGSKA (reference sequence). The CDR3 length is 15 residues. V was clipped by 0 bases and J by 5 bases; unmatched bases: 9. DNA of the CDR3: TGCAGTGCTAGAGAACCTGGACAGGGTCCGCACGAGCAGTACGTC. Its translation: CSAREPGQGPHEQYV.

The rearrangement joins TRBV20-1 to TRBJ2-4; 8 nucleotides agree with TRBD2. V shed 5 bases, J shed 6 bases, and the junction held 15 bases outside the gene matches. The CDR3 is 16 residues long. Germline V gene lookup returns CDR1 DFQATT and CDR2 SNEGSKA (reference sequence). In DNA form, the CDR3 reads TGCAGTGCTTCAAGACCCAATAGCGGGACGGTAAACATTCAGTACTTC. The encoded protein is CSASRPNSGTVNIQYF.

The V gene is TRBV12-5, the J gene TRBJ1-1; D unresolved. Germline values: CDR1 LGHNT, CDR2 FRNRAP. V lost 0 bases, J lost 1 base, and 6 bases lay in between. The CDR3 spans 14 residues. CDR3 loop: CASGLVRGNTEAFF. The CDR3 DNA follows: TGTGCTAGTGGTTTGGTACGGGGGAACACTGAAGCTTTCTTT.